This entry describes one T cell receptor beta chain. The antigen is unknown. This specimen belongs to a study of T cell responses to AZD1222 COVID-19 vaccine. General study results and limits: Spike-specific TCR breadth rose after two AZD1222 doses, and depth rose as well. White British donors predominated, females outnumbered males, and clonal diversity was possibly underestimated. Seropositivity was recorded at baseline in only a handful of AZD1222 recipients.

TCRdb's copy holds only in-frame clones and misses some; the assay was immunoSEQ multiplex PCR. This table has about 120,000 clones, 80% to 95% appearing once. The TCR sequence derives from an adult who received the MenACWY meningococcal vaccine as a control. The sample in question was peripheral blood, obtained 28 days after the second dose of the MenACWY control vaccine.

The CDR3 DNA reads as TGTGCCAGCAGTCCTCCTGGACAGCACTATGGCTACACCTTC. Protein sequence: CASSPPGQHYGYTF. J is TRBJ1-2 and V is TRBV27, with D perhaps TRBD1 (6 bases). The CDR3 runs to 14 residues. CDR1 and CDR2 from the germline V gene are MNHEY and SMNVEV (reference sequence). Trimming cost V 5 bases and J 3 bases, with 13 bases left between them.